These T cell receptor beta chains were read from a single sample in a study of OX40 agonist ivuxolimab in advanced cancers. Libraries were prepared by immunoSEQ multiplex PCR; TCRdb keeps only in-frame clonotypes and omits some of them. The sample has approximately 52,000 clones, roughly 78% seen once. This specimen consisted of CD4+ or CD8+ T cells sorted from blood, obtained in a trial of the OX40 agonist ivuxolimab. The receptors stem from an adult with an advanced solid tumor such as melanoma, head and neck, liver or kidney cancer. Both conserved end residues are part of each CDR3. D genes are given only for firm matches. Expanded clones are given a class, and other clones once, few, many or no size at all.

v_call	d_call	j_call	clone_size	cdr3_aa	cdr3_nt
TRBV6-5	-	TRBJ1-6	once	CASSRTWGTNSPLHF	TGTGCCAGCAGTCGCACCTGGGGGACGAATTCACCCCTCCACTTT
TRBV9	TRBD1	TRBJ2-7	-	CASSVEQGYEQYF	TGTGCCAGCAGCGTAGAACAGGGGTACGAGCAGTACTTC
TRBV28	TRBD1	TRBJ2-2	-	CASSLWAGTGGNTGELFF	TGTGCCAGCAGTTTATGGGCCGGGACAGGGGGCAACACCGGGGAGCTGTTTTTT
TRBV6-6	-	TRBJ2-2	-	CASTPGTSNTGELFF	TGTGCCAGCACCCCCGGGACCTCGAACACCGGGGAGCTGTTTTTT
TRBV7-9	TRBD1	TRBJ2-4	-	CASSPLGTAKNIQYF	TGTGCCAGCAGCCCCCTCGGGACAGCTAAAAACATTCAGTACTTC
TRBV5-1	-	TRBJ2-2	-	CASSLDQTNTGELFF	TGCGCCAGCAGCTTGGACCAAACGAACACCGGGGAGCTGTTTTTT
TRBV7-2	-	TRBJ1-5	-	CASSQGGQPQHF	TGTGCCAGCAGCCAAGGGGGACAGCCCCAGCATTTT
TRBV2	-	TRBJ1-1	-	CASSEGAVGAFF	TGTGCCAGCAGTGAAGGGGCCGTGGGAGCTTTCTTT
TRBV10-3	-	TRBJ2-5	-	CAISEDGETQYF	TGTGCCATCAGTGAGGATGGAGAGACCCAGTACTTC
TRBV5-8	-	TRBJ1-2	-	CASSLARGDYGYTF	TGTGCCAGCAGCTTGGCCCGGGGGGATTATGGCTACACCTTC
TRBV18	-	TRBJ2-4	once	CASSLETGKNIQYF	TGTGCCAGCTCACTAGAGACCGGCAAAAACATTCAGTACTTC
TRBV5-1	-	TRBJ2-2	-	CASSLEGPDRGELFF	TGCGCCAGCAGCTTGGAGGGGCCCGATCGCGGGGAGCTGTTTTTT
TRBV7-9	-	TRBJ2-1	-	CASSSKRRQNNEQFF	TGTGCCAGCAGCTCCAAGCGGAGACAGAACAATGAGCAGTTCTTC
TRBV7-2	-	TRBJ2-1	few	CASSLEGTLGNEQFF	TGTGCCAGCAGCTTAGAAGGGACCCTGGGGAATGAGCAGTTCTTC
TRBV7-2	-	TRBJ1-1	-	CASSPDFMNTEAFF	TGTGCCAGCAGCCCGGACTTCATGAACACTGAAGCTTTCTTT
TRBV6-1	-	TRBJ1-5	-	CASSEGGGGQPQHF	TGTGCCAGCAGTGAAGGGGGAGGGGGGCAGCCCCAGCATTTT